This T cell receptor beta chain was captured in a study of graft-versus-host responses after intestinal transplantation (dated by TCRdb to about 2021). Study-wide context: The transplants that recipients received were multivisceral, liver-intestinal, or isolated intestinal. Anti-thymocyte globulin induction was given to all recipients, followed by maintenance tacrolimus and steroids for around three years. Bulk TCR-beta CDR3 sequencing was used to track graft-versus-host and host-versus-graft alloreactive T cell clones in the graft, circulation and bone marrow after intestinal transplantation. To identify alloreactive clones, pre-transplant mixed lymphocyte reaction products were sequenced and then compared with unstimulated pre-transplant donor and recipient T cells. Of the roughly 23 intestinal transplant recipients enrolled in the cohort, one of whom was a retransplant, 3 patients without pretransplant specimens were excluded. A peak of at least 4% donor T cells among recipient peripheral blood mononuclear cells was the definition used for donor T cell macrochimerism. Instead of going to the commercial service, samples from a few later patients were sequenced in-house on an Illumina MiSeq and processed with MiXCR.

General study outcomes and caveats: GvH clones were detected in recipient bone marrow, and some appeared earlier in ileal mucosa or blood, consistent with an intestinal mucosal origin. The relatively low number and heterogeneity of intestinal transplant patients limited the conclusions. In patients with donor T cell macrochimerism, the allografts had high GvH to HvG T cell clonal ratios. Early after transplant, declines in HvG clones were associated with peak levels of circulating GvH clones.

Library prep was done by the immunoSEQ multiplex PCR assay. In most patients, genomic DNA was isolated using the Qiagen DNeasy Blood and Tissue Kit and sent frozen to Adaptive Biotechnologies for TCR sequencing. Adaptive Biotechnologies carried out high-throughput TCR-beta CDR3 sequencing of genomic DNA for most patients. In the source study's methods: Adaptive's ImmunoSEQ software was the source of the TCR sequencing data for around 20 patients, while three other patients were processed with MiXCR and VDJtools. To correct CD4 versus CD8 sorting errors, sequences present in both subsets at a frequency ratio below 5:1 were removed. Because the origin of CDR3 nucleotide sequences shared between donor and recipient could not be assigned, those sequences were removed. To be classed as alloreactive, a clone needed at least 2-fold expansion over unstimulated cells and a minimum CFSE-low frequency of 0.002% (template counts) or 0.001% (read counts). A clone was considered mappable if detected in the sequenced pre-transplant spleen, lymph node, or MLR CFSE-low populations of the donor or recipient. Cumulative frequency of alloreactive clones was calculated as a percentage of all sequences weighted by copy number. TCRdb's version of the immuneACCESS table is confined to in-frame rearrangements and falls short of the full clone set. An unresolved V gene accounts for under half of the shortfall where checked; the remainder is of unknown origin. V, J and clone size are taken as reported in that table, and D and trimming were inferred from the DNA itself. This sample has tens of thousands of clones in its table, and about nine tenths of those were observed once. The leading ten clones occupy almost 2.5% of the sample.

The time point label of this sample denotes: cells obtained before transplantation from donor or recipient. CD3+CD4+ and CD3+CD8+ populations were FACS-sorted from unstimulated pre-transplant donor and recipient cells taken from spleen or lymph nodes. On this clone: The target of this receptor is not known. Within one base of it there is no much larger clone, and no base qualities were kept.

The clonotype comes from a human donor who was the organ donor for an intestinal transplant. The starting material was unstimulated CD4+ T cells sorted from spleen or lymph node cells, obtained before transplant.

The sequenced DNA is TGTGCCAGCAGCGTAGTGGGGGAGAGCTCCTACGAGCAGTACTTC. It codes for CASSVVGESSYEQYF. The rearranged chain carries TRBV9 and TRBJ2-7; the D gene may be TRBD1 or TRBD2, since each aligns over 5 bases. V was cut back by 0 bases and J by 0 bases, leaving a gap of 10 bases between them. CDR1 and CDR2 are read off the germline V gene as SGDLS and YYNGEE. CDR3 length: 15 amino acids, cysteine to phenylalanine. CDR3 DNA is the only sequence kept; it has 45 bases, read in frame from the first base.